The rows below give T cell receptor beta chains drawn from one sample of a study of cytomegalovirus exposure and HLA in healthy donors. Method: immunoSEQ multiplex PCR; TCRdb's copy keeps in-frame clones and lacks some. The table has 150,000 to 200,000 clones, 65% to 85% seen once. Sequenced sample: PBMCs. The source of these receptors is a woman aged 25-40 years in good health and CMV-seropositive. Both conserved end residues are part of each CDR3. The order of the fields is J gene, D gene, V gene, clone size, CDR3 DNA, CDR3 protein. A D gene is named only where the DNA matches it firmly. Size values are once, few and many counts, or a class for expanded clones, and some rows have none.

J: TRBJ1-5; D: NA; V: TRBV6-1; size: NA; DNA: TGTGCCAGCAGTGAGAGGAACAATCAGCCCCAGCATTTT; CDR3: CASSERNNQPQHF
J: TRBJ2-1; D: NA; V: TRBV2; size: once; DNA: TGTGCCAGCTCAGGGCCGATGGACAATGAGCAGTTCTTC; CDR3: CASSGPMDNEQFF
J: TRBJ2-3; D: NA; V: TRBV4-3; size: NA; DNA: TGCGCCAGCAGCCAAGATGGGGGGACAGATACGCAGTATTTT; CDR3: CASSQDGGTDTQYF
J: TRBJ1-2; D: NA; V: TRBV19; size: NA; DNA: TGTGCCAGTACCAACCCTCCTGGGAGGGCTCGGGCGGATGGCTACACCTTC; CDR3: CASTNPPGRARADGYTF
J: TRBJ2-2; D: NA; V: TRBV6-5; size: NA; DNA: TGTGCCAGCAGTACCCTCATCGCCGGAGTCGGGGAGCTGTTTTTT; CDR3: CASSTLIAGVGELFF
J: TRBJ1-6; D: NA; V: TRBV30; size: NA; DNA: TGTGCCTGGTCAGGAGTAAGGGGCCCAACGTACCCCCTCCACTTT; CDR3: CAWSGVRGPTYPLHF
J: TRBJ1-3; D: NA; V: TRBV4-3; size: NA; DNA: TGCGCCAGCAGCCCCAGCGCAGGGGCGAACGGAAACACCATATATTTT; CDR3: CASSPSAGANGNTIYF
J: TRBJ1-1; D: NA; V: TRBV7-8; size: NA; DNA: TGTGCCAGCAGCCCTCTGGAGGGGGGGCTGAGCACTGAAGCTTTCTTT; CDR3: CASSPLEGGLSTEAFF
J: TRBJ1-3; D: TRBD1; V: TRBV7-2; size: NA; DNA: TGTGCCAGCTCCTTCGACAGGGGCGGTGGAAACACCATATATTTT; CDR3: CASSFDRGGGNTIYF
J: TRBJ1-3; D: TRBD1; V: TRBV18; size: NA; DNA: TGTGCCAGCTCCTCGAACGACAGGGGCCCTATTGGAAACACCATATATTTT; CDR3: CASSSNDRGPIGNTIYF
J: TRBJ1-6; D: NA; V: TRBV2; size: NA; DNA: TGTGCCAGCAGTGAAAAGAGAGGGCTCTATAATTCACCCCTCCACTTT; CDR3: CASSEKRGLYNSPLHF
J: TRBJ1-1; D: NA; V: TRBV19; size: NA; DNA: TGTGCCAGTAGTATACAGGGTGCGGGATTCGGTGAAGCTTTCTTT; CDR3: CASSIQGAGFGEAFF
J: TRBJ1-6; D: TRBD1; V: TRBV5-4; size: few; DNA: TGTGCCAGCAGCTTGGGCAGGACAGGGAGGGATTCACCCCTCCACTTT; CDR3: CASSLGRTGRDSPLHF
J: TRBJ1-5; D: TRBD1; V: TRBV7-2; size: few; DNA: TGTGCCAGCAGTACATTTTGGACAGGGGGCGCGCCCCAGCATTTT; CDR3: CASSTFWTGGAPQHF
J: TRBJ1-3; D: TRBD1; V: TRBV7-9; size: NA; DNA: TGTGCCCAGGGGGTCCCTGGAAACACCATATATTTT; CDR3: CAQGVPGNTIYF
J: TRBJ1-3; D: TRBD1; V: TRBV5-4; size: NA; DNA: TGTGCCAGCAGCGTACAGGGGGCTGGAAACACCATATATTTT; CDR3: CASSVQGAGNTIYF
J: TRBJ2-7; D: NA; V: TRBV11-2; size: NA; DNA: TGTGCCAGCAGCTTAGGTTTCACGTGGGGGGAAGGCTACGAGCAGTACTTC; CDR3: CASSLGFTWGEGYEQYF
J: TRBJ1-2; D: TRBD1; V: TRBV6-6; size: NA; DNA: TGTGCCAGCAGTCAAGCCGGGACAGCGAGTGGCTACACCTTC; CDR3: CASSQAGTASGYTF
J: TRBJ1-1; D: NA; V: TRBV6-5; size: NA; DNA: TGTGCCAGCAGTTACAGACTAATCACTGAAGCTTTCTTT; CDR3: CASSYRLITEAFF
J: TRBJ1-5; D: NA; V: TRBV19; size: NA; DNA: TGTGCCAGTAGTACCGACAGTCAGCCCCAGCATTTT; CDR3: CASSTDSQPQHF
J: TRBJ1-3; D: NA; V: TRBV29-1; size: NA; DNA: TGCAGCGTTGAAGCGCCTGACAGGCTCGGAAACACCATATATTTT; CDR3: CSVEAPDRLGNTIYF
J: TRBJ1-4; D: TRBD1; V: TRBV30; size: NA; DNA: TGTGCCTGGAGTGTACAGAGGACAGGGTCGAGTTATGAAAAACTGTTTTTT; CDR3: CAWSVQRTGSSYEKLFF
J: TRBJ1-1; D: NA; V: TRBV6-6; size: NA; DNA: TGTGCCAGCACCCTACGGGCAGGGTATCCTGAAGCTTTCTTT; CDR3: CASTLRAGYPEAFF
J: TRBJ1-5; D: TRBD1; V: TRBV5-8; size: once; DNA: TGTGCCAGCAGCTCCGGGACAGATAGCAATCAGCCCCAGCATTTT; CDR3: CASSSGTDSNQPQHF
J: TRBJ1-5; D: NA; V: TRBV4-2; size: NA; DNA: TGTGCCAGCAGCCAAGATGAAGGGGTCATGCAGCCCCAGCATTTT; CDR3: CASSQDEGVMQPQHF
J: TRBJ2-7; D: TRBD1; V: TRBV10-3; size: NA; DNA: TGTGCCATCCGACAGGGGGGCTACGAGCAGTACTTC; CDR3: CAIRQGGYEQYF